A single sample is the source of the 20 T cell receptor beta chains below, sequenced in a study of identical twins. TCRdb passed the 5' RACE reads through MiXCR, listing each CDR3 protein once. The data show fewer than 650,000 distinct CDR3 sequences, over 8.5% seen once. Separately, the same data were catalogued under a study of yellow fever vaccine responses in identical twins.

Specimen: PBMCs. These receptors all stem from a woman under 30 in good health.

This clonotype was observed a few times. The chain combines TRBV9 with TRBJ2-5; D ambiguous. Germline V lookup: CDR1 SGDLS, CDR2 YYNGEE. The V end lost 0 bases, the J end lost 7 bases, and 25 bases lay between the germline ends. CDR3 size: 18 residues. CDR3 sequence (DNA): TGTGCCAGCAGCGTAGACCTGTGGGCCACGCCGACCGGAAGGACCCAGTACTTC. Protein product: CASSVDLWATPTGRTQYF.

This clonotype occurred many times. V gene TRBV10-3 combines with J gene TRBJ2-3; 11 bases match TRBD1. The trim removed 2 bases at V and 2 bases at J, leaving 0 bases unmatched. Germline CDR1 reads ENHRY; CDR2 reads SYGVKD. The CDR3 has 15 residues. The CDR3 DNA reads TGTGCCATCAGTGAGGGACAGGGGGCCACAGATACGCAGTATTTT. Its translation: CAISEGQGATDTQYF.

In its sample, this clonotype was seen many times. The rearrangement joins TRBV12-3 or TRBV12-4 to TRBJ1-6; D gene unclear. V lost 1 base and J 7 bases, leaving 5 bases between the germline ends. This CDR3 region has 13 residues. CDR3 protein: CASSLENNSPLHF. The CDR3 DNA is TGTGCCAGCAGTTTAGAAAACAATTCACCCCTCCACTTT.

There are many counts of this clonotype. The chain carries TRBV27 and TRBJ2-2; possibly TRBD1 for D (5 bases). The CDR3 spans 14 residues. Germline V gene sequence: CDR1 MNHEY, CDR2 SMNVEV (reference sequence). Trimming pared 3 bases from V and 7 bases from J, leaving 12 bases between. Written as DNA, the CDR3 is TGTGCCAGCAGTTTCATCACAGGTCACGGGGAGCTGTTTTTT. Translation: CASSFITGHGELFF.

The table lists this clonotype with many counts. The V call is TRBV20-1, the J call TRBJ1-4, with TRBD1 identical over 7 bases. V dropped 5 bases and J dropped 0; count of bases not matched to a gene: 18. CDR3 length: 19 residues. In germline, CDR1 is DFQATT, CDR2 SNEGSKA (reference sequence). CDR3 sequence reads: CSAALDREAILTTNEKLFF. The CDR3 DNA reads TGCAGTGCTGCCCTAGACAGGGAAGCGATCCTCACAACTAATGAAAAACTGTTTTTT.

This clonotype has ten or more counts. The gene calls are TRBV6-5 and TRBJ2-3; TRBD2 matches 9 bases. The CDR3 has 16 amino acids. Germline loops: CDR1 MNHEY, CDR2 SVGAGI. The V segment lost 2 bases and the J segment 3 bases; nucleotides outside the gene matches: 6. DNA for the CDR3: TGTGCCAGCAGTTACAGGGCTAGCGGGGAAACAGATACGCAGTATTTT. The encoded protein is CASSYRASGETDTQYF.

The V call is TRBV7-9, the J call TRBJ2-7; D is perhaps TRBD1 (6 bases). CDR3 length: 13 amino acids. Germline-derived CDR1 and CDR2 are SEHNR and FQNEAQ (reference sequence). V was clipped by 3 bases and J by 5 bases, with 11 bases between them. This CDR3 is CASSLQGLNEQYF. CDR3 DNA: TGTGCCAGCAGCTTGCAGGGGTTGAACGAGCAGTACTTC.

The CDR3 DNA reads as TGTGCCAGCAGCCTCCGGGACGACGATACGCAGTATTTT. Translating gives CASSLRDDDTQYF. This chain uses TRBV5-4 with TRBJ2-3, with D perhaps assigned TRBD1 or TRBD2 (5 bases each). CDR1 SGHNT and CDR2 YYREEE come from the germline V gene (reference sequence). V was shortened by 4 bases and J by 6 bases, with 12 bases between the two germline ends. The CDR3 contains 13 residues.

V gene TRBV2 combines with J gene TRBJ2-3; no clear D gene. Trimming left V 2 bases short and J 2 bases short, with 8 bases between. Germline-derived CDR1 and CDR2 are SNHLY and FYNNEI. The CDR3 extends over 14 amino acids. The DNA for the CDR3 is TGTGCCAGCAGTGAAATCGGGCTCACAGATACGCAGTATTTT. Its protein product is CASSEIGLTDTQYF.

The rearrangement uses TRBV20-1 and TRBJ2-7, with no clear D. The CDR3 is 14 residues long. Germline loops: CDR1 DFQATT, CDR2 SNEGSKA (reference sequence). The germline V and J ends were trimmed by 0 bases and 6 bases, with 15 bases remaining between them. The CDR3 DNA sequence: TGCAGTGCTAGAGATGACCTTACCCCCCTCGAGCAGTACTTC. As protein: CSARDDLTPLEQYF.

This clonotype was picked up many times. The chain carries TRBV9 and TRBJ1-4, with no clear D. The CDR3 extends over 13 amino acids. Trimming took 3 bases from V and 4 from J, leaving 7 bases between them. Germline loops: CDR1 SGDLS, CDR2 YYNGEE. The CDR3 sequence is CASSAENNEKLFF. In nucleotides, the CDR3 is TGTGCCAGCAGCGCCGAAAATAATGAAAAACTGTTTTTT.

This clonotype was detected many times. The chain uses TRBV29-1 and TRBJ2-1, with 16 bases matching TRBD2. Germline assignment: CDR1 SQVTM and CDR2 ANQGSEA. The CDR3 runs 12 residues. V shed 7 bases and J 16 bases; nucleotides not matched to a gene: 7. The CDR3 DNA follows: TGCAGCGGGGGACTAGCGGGAGGGGGCGATTTCTTC. This codes for CSGGLAGGGDFF.

In this sample, this clonotype turned up many times. The genes are TRBV24-1 and TRBJ2-5, with 11 bases matching TRBD2. CDR3 length: 20 residues. Germline CDR1 reads KGHDR; CDR2 reads SFDVKD. With V trimmed by 3 bases and J by 1 base, 15 bases remained unmatched. The chain's CDR3 is CATSDPLGRLAGGPQETQYF. The CDR3 DNA sequence: TGTGCCACCAGTGATCCTCTCGGGCGGCTAGCGGGAGGACCCCAAGAGACCCAGTACTTC.

The rearrangement joins TRBV3-1 to TRBJ2-4; D possibly corresponds to TRBD2 (5 bases). V lost 4 bases to trimming and J lost 9 bases, with 19 bases between them. Germline CDR1 and CDR2: LGHDT and YNNKEL (reference sequence). This CDR3 contains 15 residues. In DNA form, the CDR3 reads TGTGCCAGCAGCCTCACGCTCCGGGCTGGAGGCATTCAGTACTTC. As protein: CASSLTLRAGGIQYF. The variable domain in full, with the rest retrieved from reference TRBV3-1 and TRBJ2-4, is DTAVSQTPKYLVTQMGNDKSIKCEQNLGHDTMYWYKQDSKKFLKIMFSYNNKELIINETVPNRFSPKSPDKAHLNLHINSLELGDSAVYFCASSLTLRAGGIQYFGAGTRLSVL.

This clonotype was observed a handful of times. V usage is TRBV5-1 and J usage is TRBJ2-5, with 11 nucleotides matching TRBD1. CDR3 length: 15 amino acids. V gave up 4 bases and J gave up 5 bases; unmatched junction bases: 7. The germline gives CDR1 SGHRS, CDR2 YFSETQ. The CDR3 DNA is TGCGCCAGCAGCCGCGGGACAGGGGGTAGTGAGACCCAGTACTTC. Protein: CASSRGTGGSETQYF.

This clonotype was seen more than once but under ten times. V is TRBV19 and J is TRBJ2-6, with D possibly matching TRBD1 (5 bases). The CDR3 covers 15 residues. The V gene lost 5 bases and the J gene lost 4 bases, with 12 bases spanning the gap. The germline V gene encodes CDR1 LNHDA and CDR2 SQIVND (reference sequence). This chain's CDR3 is CASSGRVAGANVLTF. The CDR3 region has the DNA TGTGCCAGTAGTGGCAGGGTGGCCGGGGCCAACGTCCTGACTTTC.

This chain links TRBV5-5 with TRBJ2-7; TRBD1 aligns across 11 bases. The CDR3 runs 16 residues. Trimming cost V 0 bases and J 0 bases; bases outside gene matches: 2. CDR1 is SGHKS and CDR2 is YYEKEE in the germline V gene (reference sequence). In nucleotides, the CDR3 is TGTGCCAGCAGCTTGGAGGACAGGGGGCCCTCCTACGAGCAGTACTTC. This codes for CASSLEDRGPSYEQYF.

This chain uses TRBV12-3 or TRBV12-4 with TRBJ2-2, with D perhaps TRBD1 or TRBD2 (6 bases each). Trimming stripped 2 bases from V and 7 bases from J, with 14 bases between. The CDR3 is made up of 15 amino acids. CDR3 protein: CASSLRRGGDGELFF. DNA of the CDR3: TGTGCCAGCAGTTTACGCAGGGGAGGTGACGGGGAGCTGTTTTTT.

This clonotype was seen ten or more times. The chain is built from TRBV7-9 and TRBJ2-5; TRBD2 aligns across 10 bases. With 6 bases clipped from V and 2 bases from J, the junction kept 0 bases outside the gene matches. Germline assignment: CDR1 SEHNR and CDR2 FQNEAQ (reference sequence). This CDR3 spans 13 amino acids. The CDR3 spells CASRTSGQETQYF. The CDR3 DNA reads as TGTGCCAGCAGGACTAGCGGGCAAGAGACCCAGTACTTC. Using reference TRBV7-9 and TRBJ2-5 for the parts outside the CDR3, the full variable domain is DTGVSQNPRHKITKRGQNVTFRCDPISEHNRLYWYRQTLGQGPEFLTYFQNEAQLEKSRLLSDRFSAERPKGSFSTLEIQRTEQGDSAMYLCASRTSGQETQYFGPGTRLLVL.

This clonotype has at least ten counts. The V gene is TRBV6-5, the J gene TRBJ1-4; D ambiguous. Germline V gene sequence: CDR1 MNHEY, CDR2 SVGAGI. Trimming removed 6 bases from V and 7 bases from J, with 6 bases in between. The CDR3 is made up of 11 amino acids. CDR3 sequence reads: CASRRGEKLFF. The CDR3 nucleotides are TGTGCCAGCAGGCGGGGTGAAAAACTGTTTTTT.